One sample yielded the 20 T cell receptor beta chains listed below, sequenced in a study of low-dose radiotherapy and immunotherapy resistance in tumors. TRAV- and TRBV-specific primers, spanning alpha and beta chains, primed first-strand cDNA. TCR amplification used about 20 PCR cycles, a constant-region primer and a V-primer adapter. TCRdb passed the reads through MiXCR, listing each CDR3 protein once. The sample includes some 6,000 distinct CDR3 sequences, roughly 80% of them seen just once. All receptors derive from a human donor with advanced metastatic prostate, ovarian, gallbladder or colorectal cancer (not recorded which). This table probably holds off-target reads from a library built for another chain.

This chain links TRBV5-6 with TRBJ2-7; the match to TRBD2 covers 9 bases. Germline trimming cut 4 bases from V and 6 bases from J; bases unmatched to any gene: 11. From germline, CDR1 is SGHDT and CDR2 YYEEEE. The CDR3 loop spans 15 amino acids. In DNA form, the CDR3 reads TGTGCCAGCAGCGGGACTAGCAGACAACCCCGCGAGCAGTACTTC. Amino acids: CASSGTSRQPREQYF.

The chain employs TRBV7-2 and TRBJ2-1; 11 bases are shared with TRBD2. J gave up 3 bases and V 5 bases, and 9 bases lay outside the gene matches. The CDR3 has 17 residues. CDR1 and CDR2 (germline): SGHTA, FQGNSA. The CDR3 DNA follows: TGTGCCAGCAGCGTAAGGCCCACTAGCGGGGGCTACAATGAGCAGTTCTTC. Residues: CASSVRPTSGGYNEQFF.

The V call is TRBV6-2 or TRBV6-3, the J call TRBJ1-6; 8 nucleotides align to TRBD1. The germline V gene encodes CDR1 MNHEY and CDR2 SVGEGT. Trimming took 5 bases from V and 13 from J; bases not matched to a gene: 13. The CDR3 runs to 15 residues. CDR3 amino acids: CASSPRIAGGLPLHF. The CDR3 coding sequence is TGTGCCAGCAGTCCCAGGATAGCAGGGGGCTTGCCCCTCCACTTT.

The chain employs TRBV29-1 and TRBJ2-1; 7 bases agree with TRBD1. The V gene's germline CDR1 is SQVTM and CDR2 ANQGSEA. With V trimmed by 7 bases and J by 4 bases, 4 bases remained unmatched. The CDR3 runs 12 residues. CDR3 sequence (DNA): TGCAGCGAGACAGGGCGGTACAATGAGCAGTTCTTC. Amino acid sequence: CSETGRYNEQFF.

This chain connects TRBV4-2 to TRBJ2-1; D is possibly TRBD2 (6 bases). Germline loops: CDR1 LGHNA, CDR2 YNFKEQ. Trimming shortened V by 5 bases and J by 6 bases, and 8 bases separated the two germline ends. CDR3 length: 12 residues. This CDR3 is CASSMTSNEQFF. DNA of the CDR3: TGTGCCAGCAGCATGACTAGCAATGAGCAGTTCTTC.

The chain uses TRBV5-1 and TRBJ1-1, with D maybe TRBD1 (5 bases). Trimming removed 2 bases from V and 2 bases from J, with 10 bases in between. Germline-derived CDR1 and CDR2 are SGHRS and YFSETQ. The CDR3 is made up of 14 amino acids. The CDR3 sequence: CASSFGGINTEAFF. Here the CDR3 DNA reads TGCGCCAGCAGCTTTGGGGGGATCAACACTGAAGCTTTCTTT.

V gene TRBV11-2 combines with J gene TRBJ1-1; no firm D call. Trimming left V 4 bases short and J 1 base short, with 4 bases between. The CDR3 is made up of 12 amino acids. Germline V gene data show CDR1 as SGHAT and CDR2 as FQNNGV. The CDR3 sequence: CASSYGNTEAFF. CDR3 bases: TGTGCCAGCAGCTACGGGAACACTGAAGCTTTCTTT.

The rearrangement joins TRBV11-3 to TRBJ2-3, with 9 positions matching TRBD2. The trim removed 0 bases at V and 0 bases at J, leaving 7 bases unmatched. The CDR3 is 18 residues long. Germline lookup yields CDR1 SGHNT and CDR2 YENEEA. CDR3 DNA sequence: TGTGCCAGCAGCTTAGAATCCCTAGCGGGACCAAGCACAGATACGCAGTATTTT. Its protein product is CASSLESLAGPSTDTQYF.

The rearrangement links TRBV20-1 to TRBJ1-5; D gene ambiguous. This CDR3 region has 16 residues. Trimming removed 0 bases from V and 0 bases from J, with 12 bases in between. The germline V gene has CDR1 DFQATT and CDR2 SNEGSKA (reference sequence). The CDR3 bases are TGCAGTGCTAGAGATTTTGACATCTATAGCAATCAGCCCCAGCATTTT. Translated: CSARDFDIYSNQPQHF.

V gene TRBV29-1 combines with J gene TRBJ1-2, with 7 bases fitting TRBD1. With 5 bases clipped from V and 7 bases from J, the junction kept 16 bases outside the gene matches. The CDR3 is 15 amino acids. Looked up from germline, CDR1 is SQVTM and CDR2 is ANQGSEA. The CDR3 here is CSVSFPGQTLSGYTF. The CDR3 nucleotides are TGCAGCGTTTCGTTTCCGGGACAGACGCTTTCTGGCTACACCTTC.

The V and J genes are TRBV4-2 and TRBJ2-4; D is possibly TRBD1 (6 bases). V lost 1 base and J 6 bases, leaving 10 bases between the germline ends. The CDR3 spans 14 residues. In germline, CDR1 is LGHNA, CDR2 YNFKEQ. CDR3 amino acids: CASSQAGQVNIQYF. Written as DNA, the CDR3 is TGTGCCAGCAGCCAAGCGGGACAAGTAAACATTCAGTACTTC.

The CDR3 DNA follows: TGTGCCAGCAGTTCCCCCCTGGGGACCCAGTACTTC. Its protein is CASSSPLGTQYF. V and J are TRBV6-5 and TRBJ2-5; D call uncertain. Deletions cut 4 bases from V and 7 bases from J, with 10 bases between. The CDR3 is made up of 12 amino acids. Per germline, CDR1 MNHEY and CDR2 SVGAGI.

The CDR3 is CASSRTGGYNEQFF. CDR3 bases: TGTGCCAGCAGTCGGACAGGGGGCTACAATGAGCAGTTCTTC. The chain uses TRBV27 and TRBJ2-1; 10 nucleotides match TRBD1. The V gene end was trimmed by 5 bases and the J gene end by 3 bases; junction bases not matched to a gene: 1. The germline V gene encodes CDR1 MNHEY and CDR2 SMNVEV (reference sequence). CDR3 size: 14 residues.

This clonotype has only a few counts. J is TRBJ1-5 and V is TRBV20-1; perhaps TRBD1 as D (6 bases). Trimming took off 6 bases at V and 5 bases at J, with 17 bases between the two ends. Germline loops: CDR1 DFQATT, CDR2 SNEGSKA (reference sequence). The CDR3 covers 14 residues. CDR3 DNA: TGCAGTGCAACCCCGGCGGACAGCCATCAGCCCCAGCATTTT. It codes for CSATPADSHQPQHF.

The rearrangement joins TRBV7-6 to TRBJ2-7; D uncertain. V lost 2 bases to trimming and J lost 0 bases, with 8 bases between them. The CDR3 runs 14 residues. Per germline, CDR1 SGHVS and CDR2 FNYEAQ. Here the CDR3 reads CASSLSAGSYEQYF. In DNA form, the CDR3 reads TGTGCCAGCAGCTTATCAGCTGGCTCCTACGAGCAGTACTTC.

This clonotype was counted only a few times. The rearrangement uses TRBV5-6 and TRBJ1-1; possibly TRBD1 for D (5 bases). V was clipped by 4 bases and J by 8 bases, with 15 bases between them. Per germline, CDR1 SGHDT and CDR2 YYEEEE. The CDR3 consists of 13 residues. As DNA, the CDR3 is TGTGCCAGCAGCACTGGGACGGCTCTCGAAGCTTTCTTT. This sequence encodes CASSTGTALEAFF.

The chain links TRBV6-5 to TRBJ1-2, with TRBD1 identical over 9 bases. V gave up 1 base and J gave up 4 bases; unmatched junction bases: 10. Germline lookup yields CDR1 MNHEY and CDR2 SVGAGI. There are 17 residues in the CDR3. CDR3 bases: TGTGCCAGCAGTTACTTGCGAACAGGGGGCGCGGGCTATGGCTACACCTTC. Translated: CASSYLRTGGAGYGYTF.

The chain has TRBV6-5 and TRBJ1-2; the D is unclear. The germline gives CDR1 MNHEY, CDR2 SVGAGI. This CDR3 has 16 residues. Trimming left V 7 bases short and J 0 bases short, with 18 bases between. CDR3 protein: CASKLRERLTNYGYTF. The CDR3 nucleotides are TGTGCCAGCAAACTTCGGGAGCGCCTTACTAACTATGGCTACACCTTC.

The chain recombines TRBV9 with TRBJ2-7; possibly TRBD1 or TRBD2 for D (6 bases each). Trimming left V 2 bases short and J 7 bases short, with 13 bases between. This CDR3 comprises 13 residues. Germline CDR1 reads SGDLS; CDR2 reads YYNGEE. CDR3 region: CASSVPGAKEQYF. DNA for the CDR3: TGTGCCAGCAGCGTCCCGGGGGCTAAGGAGCAGTACTTC.

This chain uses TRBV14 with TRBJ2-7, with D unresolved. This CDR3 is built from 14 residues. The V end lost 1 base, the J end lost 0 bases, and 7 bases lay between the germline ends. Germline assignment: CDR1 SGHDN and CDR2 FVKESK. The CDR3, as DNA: TGTGCCAGCAGCCAAGGTGACACCTCCTACGAGCAGTACTTC. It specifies CASSQGDTSYEQYF. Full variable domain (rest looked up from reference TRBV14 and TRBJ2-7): EAGVTQFPSHSVIEKGQTVTLRCDPISGHDNLYWYRRVMGKEIKFLLHFVKESKQDESGMPNNRFLAERTGGTYSTLKVQPAELEDSGVYFCASSQGDTSYEQYFGPGTRLTVT.